The next 11 T cell receptor beta chains were all read from a single sample in a study of T-cell memory formation after mild COVID-19. TCRdb analysed the 5' RACE reads with MiXCR anew, one entry per CDR3 protein. The sample has about 400,000 distinct CDR3 sequences; around a quarter are singletons. Sequenced: PBMCs or a T cell subset sorted from them (not recorded which). These receptors all come from an adult woman who had mild COVID-19 (a few samples of this study predate the infection). Cell type and time point are not known.

About this clonotype: An end of the junction does not agree with germline; a read error may underlie this. The chain employs TRBV5-1 and TRBJ2-1; D may be TRBD2 (5 bases). The CDR3 spans 15 residues. Germline V lookup: CDR1 SGHRS, CDR2 YFSETQ. CDR3 DNA sequence: TGCGCCAGCAGCTACGGGGATGTCTCCTGCAATGAGCAGTTCTTC. It is translated as CASSYGDVSCNEQFF.

The genes are TRBV13 and TRBJ2-1; possibly TRBD1 for D (6 bases). The germline V gene encodes CDR1 PRHDT and CDR2 FYEKMQ (reference sequence). This CDR3 is 14 amino acids long. Deletions cut 5 bases from V and 4 bases from J, with 12 bases between. Here the CDR3 reads CASSPPDSYNEQFF. Here the CDR3 DNA reads TGTGCCAGCAGCCCCCCGGACAGTTACAATGAGCAGTTCTTC.

This clonotype occurred a few times. J is TRBJ2-3 and V is TRBV4-3; no definite D call. Germline loops: CDR1 LGHNA, CDR2 YSLEER. The CDR3 contains 15 residues. V was pared by 0 bases and J by 1 base, with 8 bases between. In DNA form, the CDR3 reads TGCGCCAGCAGCCAAGAGGGAAAGGGCACAGATACGCAGTATTTT. Its protein product is CASSQEGKGTDTQYF.

The chain couples TRBV6-6 to TRBJ2-6; TRBD1 matches 8 bases. V dropped 7 bases and J dropped 0; count of bases not matched to a gene: 8. The CDR3 has 17 residues. Germline assignment: CDR1 MNHNY and CDR2 SVGAGI (reference sequence). CDR3 sequence: CASTPGQVSSGANVLTF. The CDR3 coding sequence is TGTGCCAGCACTCCGGGACAGGTCTCCTCTGGGGCCAACGTCCTGACTTTC.

V gene TRBV2 combines with J gene TRBJ2-7, with a possible D match to TRBD2 (5 bases). The germline V and J ends were trimmed by 6 bases and 5 bases, with 8 bases remaining between them. CDR3 length: 11 residues. CDR1 and CDR2 (germline): SNHLY, FYNNEI. CDR3 amino acids: CASSTSNEQYF. The CDR3 nucleotides are TGTGCCAGCAGCACTAGTAACGAGCAGTACTTC.

The chain carries TRBV18 and TRBJ2-7; D gene ambiguous. Germline V gives CDR1 KGHSH, CDR2 LQKENI. V gave up 3 bases and J gave up 3 bases, with 9 bases separating them. This CDR3 has 13 residues. The DNA of the CDR3 is TGTGCCAGCTCACCGTCACAGTTCTACGAGCAGTACTTC. Protein: CASSPSQFYEQYF. The complete variable domain, with remaining parts taken from reference TRBV18 and TRBJ2-7, reads NAGVMQNPRHLVRRRGQEARLRCSPMKGHSHVYWYRQLPEEGLKFMVYLQKENIIDESGMPKERFSAEFPKEGPSILRIQQVVRGDSAAYFCASSPSQFYEQYFGPGTRLTVT.

The chain recombines TRBV7-9 with TRBJ2-7; TRBD2 agrees at 13 bases. V dropped 5 bases and J dropped 5; count of bases not matched to a gene: 9. Looked up from germline, CDR1 is SEHNR and CDR2 is FQNEAQ (reference sequence). This CDR3 has 16 amino acids. CDR3 loop: CASSLTSGGVADEQYF. The CDR3 bases are TGTGCCAGCAGCCTCACTAGCGGGGGGGTCGCGGACGAGCAGTACTTC. Using reference TRBV7-9 and TRBJ2-7 for the parts outside the CDR3, the full variable domain is DTGVSQNPRHKITKRGQNVTFRCDPISEHNRLYWYRQTLGQGPEFLTYFQNEAQLEKSRLLSDRFSAERPKGSFSTLEIQRTEQGDSAMYLCASSLTSGGVADEQYFGPGTRLTVT.

This clonotype was observed a few times. The J gene is TRBJ2-7, the V gene TRBV18; D is undetermined. CDR3 length: 16 residues. V lost 0 bases to trimming and J lost 0 bases, with 12 bases between them. The V gene's germline CDR1 is KGHSH and CDR2 LQKENI. CDR3 protein: CASSPPAKPSSYEQYF. CDR3 nucleotides: TGTGCCAGCTCACCACCGGCGAAACCTAGCTCCTACGAGCAGTACTTC.

The CDR3 bases are TGTGCCAGCAGCGTAGTCAGTGAAGCTTTCTTT. This encodes CASSVVSEAFF. This chain links TRBV7-2 with TRBJ1-1; D is uncertain. Germline CDR1 SGHTA, CDR2 FQGNSA. The CDR3 is 11 residues long. V gave up 5 bases and J gave up 7 bases, with 8 bases separating them.

The table lists this clonotype with a few counts. The chain employs TRBV5-4 and TRBJ2-3, with D unclear. V was shortened by 4 bases and J by 5 bases, with 14 bases between the two germline ends. Germline CDR1 SGHNT, CDR2 YYREEE (reference sequence). The length of the CDR3 is 14 residues. The CDR3 reads CASSPGRSEDTQYF. The CDR3 region has the DNA TGTGCCAGCAGCCCCGGACGATCTGAAGATACGCAGTATTTT.

This chain joins TRBV7-8 and TRBJ2-1, with 10 bases that match TRBD2. Germline V lookup: CDR1 SGHVS, CDR2 FQNEAQ. V trimming: 5 bases; J trimming: 10 bases; junction bases outside the gene matches: 11. This CDR3 region has 15 residues. The CDR3 sequence: CASSPIGTSVWEQFF. DNA of the CDR3: TGTGCCAGCAGCCCCATTGGGACTAGCGTATGGGAGCAGTTCTTC.